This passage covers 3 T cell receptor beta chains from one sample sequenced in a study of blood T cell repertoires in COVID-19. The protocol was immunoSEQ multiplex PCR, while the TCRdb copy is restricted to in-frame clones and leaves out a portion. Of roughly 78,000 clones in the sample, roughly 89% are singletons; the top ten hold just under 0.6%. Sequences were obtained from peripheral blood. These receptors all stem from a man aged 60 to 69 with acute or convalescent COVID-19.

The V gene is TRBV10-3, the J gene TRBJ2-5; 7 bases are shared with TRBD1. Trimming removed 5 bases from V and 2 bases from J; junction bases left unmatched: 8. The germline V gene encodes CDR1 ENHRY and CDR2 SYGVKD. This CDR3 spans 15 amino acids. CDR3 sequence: CAISSRQGSQETQYF. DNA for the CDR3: TGTGCCATCAGTAGTCGACAGGGATCACAAGAGACCCAGTACTTC.

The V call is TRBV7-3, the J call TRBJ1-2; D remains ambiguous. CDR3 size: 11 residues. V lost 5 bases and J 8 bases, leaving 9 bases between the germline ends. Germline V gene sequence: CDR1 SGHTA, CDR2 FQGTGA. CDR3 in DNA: TGTGCCAGCAGCAAACAGTGGGGCTACACCTTC. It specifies CASSKQWGYTF.

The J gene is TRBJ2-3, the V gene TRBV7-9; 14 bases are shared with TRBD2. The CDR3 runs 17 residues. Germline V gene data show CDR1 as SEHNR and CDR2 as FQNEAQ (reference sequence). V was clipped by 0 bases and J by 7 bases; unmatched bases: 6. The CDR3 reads CASSLAKGLAGANTQYF. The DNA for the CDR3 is TGTGCCAGCAGCTTAGCGAAGGGACTAGCGGGGGCAAATACGCAGTATTTT.